Below are 9 T cell receptor beta chains sequenced from a single sample in a study of T cell responses to AZD1222 COVID-19 vaccine. Sequencing used immunoSEQ multiplex PCR; TCRdb keeps in-frame clones, though not all of them. The sample has tens of thousands of clones; approximately 85% are singletons. Sample: peripheral blood, taken on day 0 of MenACWY control vaccination. The receptors derive from an adult in good health.

V and J are TRBV28 and TRBJ1-1, with TRBD1 as a possible D gene (6 bases). This CDR3 has 15 residues. The V gene lost 9 bases and the J gene lost 0 bases, with 17 bases spanning the gap. Germline V lookup: CDR1 MDHEN, CDR2 SYDVKM. The CDR3 region has the DNA TGTGCCAGACGGGACGAAGGGGGAATGAACACTGAAGCTTTCTTT. Amino acid sequence: CARRDEGGMNTEAFF.

CDR3 in amino acids: CSASTSGSYEQYF. Here the CDR3 DNA reads TGCAGTGCTAGTACTAGCGGATCCTACGAGCAGTACTTC. V is TRBV20-1 and J is TRBJ2-7; 8 positions match TRBD2. This CDR3 contains 13 residues. With V trimmed by 3 bases and J by 1 base, 2 bases remained unmatched. Germline V CDR1 and CDR2: DFQATT, SNEGSKA (reference sequence).

The rearrangement joins TRBV9 to TRBJ2-1, with 7 bases that match TRBD2. The length of the CDR3 is 16 residues. The germline gives CDR1 SGDLS, CDR2 YYNGEE. V lost 1 base, J lost 3 bases, and 7 bases stayed unmatched. The CDR3 coding sequence is TGTGCCAGCAGCGTACGCCCCGGGACTAACTACAATGAGCAGTTCTTC. This codes for CASSVRPGTNYNEQFF.

V is TRBV7-2 and J is TRBJ2-3, with 10 bases aligning to TRBD2. CDR1 and CDR2 from the germline V gene are SGHTA and FQGNSA. The CDR3 totals 18 residues. J lost 3 bases, V lost 3 bases, and 12 bases had no gene match. CDR3 sequence: CASSLVRLSSGRTDTQYF. CDR3 bases: TGTGCCAGCAGCTTGGTGAGGTTGTCTAGCGGGAGAACAGATACGCAGTATTTT.

The chain has TRBV10-3 and TRBJ2-7; TRBD1 matches at 7 bases. Germline CDR1 is ENHRY and CDR2 is SYGVKD. This CDR3 is 15 amino acids long. V lost 3 bases, J lost 2 bases, and 7 bases stayed unmatched. Written as DNA, the CDR3 is TGTGCCATCAGTGATCCCCGGGACAGCACCTACGAGCAGTACTTC. Translation gives CAISDPRDSTYEQYF.

The J gene is TRBJ1-6, the V gene TRBV27, with 8 positions matching TRBD1. This CDR3 has 15 amino acids. The V gene's germline CDR1 is MNHEY and CDR2 SMNVEV (reference sequence). Trimming cost V 4 bases and J 7 bases; bases outside gene matches: 6. CDR3 amino acids: CASSYQTGVNSPLHF. The CDR3 DNA follows: TGTGCCAGCAGTTACCAGACAGGGGTCAATTCACCCCTCCACTTT.

The V gene is TRBV9, the J gene TRBJ2-2, with TRBD1 matching 7 bases. The CDR3 covers 16 residues. Trimming took 3 bases from V and 1 from J; bases not matched to a gene: 6. The germline gives CDR1 SGDLS, CDR2 YYNGEE. The CDR3 is CASSGAWTGNTGELFF. CDR3 DNA sequence: TGTGCCAGCAGCGGCGCTTGGACAGGGAACACCGGGGAGCTGTTTTTT.

This chain connects TRBV18 to TRBJ1-3; weak D call: TRBD1 (5 bases). V was cut by 2 bases and J by 0 bases, with 14 bases left in between. The length of the CDR3 is 17 residues. Germline V gene sequence: CDR1 KGHSH, CDR2 LQKENI. The CDR3 loop is CASSPTGFPYSGNTIYF. The CDR3 DNA reads as TGTGCCAGCTCACCAACAGGATTCCCCTACTCTGGAAACACCATATATTTT.

The rearrangement uses TRBV7-6 and TRBJ2-5; 9 positions agree with TRBD1. Germline lookup yields CDR1 SGHVS and CDR2 FNYEAQ. V shed 5 bases, J shed 5 bases, and the junction held 9 bases outside the gene matches. CDR3 length: 15 amino acids. The CDR3 loop is CASSPNRGRGETQYF. The CDR3 nucleotides are TGTGCCAGCAGCCCAAACAGGGGGCGCGGGGAGACCCAGTACTTC.